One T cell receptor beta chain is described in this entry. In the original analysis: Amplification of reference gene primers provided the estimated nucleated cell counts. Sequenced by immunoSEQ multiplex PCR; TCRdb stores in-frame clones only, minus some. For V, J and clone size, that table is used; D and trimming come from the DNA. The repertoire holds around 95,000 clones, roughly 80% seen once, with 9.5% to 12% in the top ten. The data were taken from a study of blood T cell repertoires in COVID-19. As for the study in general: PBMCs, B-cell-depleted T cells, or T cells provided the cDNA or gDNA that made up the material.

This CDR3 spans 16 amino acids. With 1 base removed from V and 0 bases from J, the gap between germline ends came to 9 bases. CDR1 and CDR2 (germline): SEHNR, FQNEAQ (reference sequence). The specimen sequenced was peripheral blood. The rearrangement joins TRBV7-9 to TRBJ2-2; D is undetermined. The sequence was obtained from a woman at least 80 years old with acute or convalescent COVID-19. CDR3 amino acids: CASSLGSSPNTGELFF. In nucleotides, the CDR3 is TGTGCCAGCAGCTTAGGTAGCAGCCCGAACACCGGGGAGCTGTTTTTT.